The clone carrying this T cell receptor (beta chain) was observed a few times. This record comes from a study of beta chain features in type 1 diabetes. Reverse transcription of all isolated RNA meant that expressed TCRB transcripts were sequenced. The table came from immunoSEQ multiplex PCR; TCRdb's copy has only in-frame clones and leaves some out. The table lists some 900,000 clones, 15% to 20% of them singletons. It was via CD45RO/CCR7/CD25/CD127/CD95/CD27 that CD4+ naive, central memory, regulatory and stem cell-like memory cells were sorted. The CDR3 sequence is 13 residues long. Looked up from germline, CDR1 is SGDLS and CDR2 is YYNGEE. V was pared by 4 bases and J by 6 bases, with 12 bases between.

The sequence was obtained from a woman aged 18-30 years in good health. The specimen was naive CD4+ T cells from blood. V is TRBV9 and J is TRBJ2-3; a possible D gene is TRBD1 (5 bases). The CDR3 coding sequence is TGTGCCAGCAGCCAGGGTTCCCAGGATACGCAGTATTTT. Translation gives CASSQGSQDTQYF.